This T cell receptor (beta chain) came from a study of cytomegalovirus exposure and HLA in healthy donors. Study as a whole: A data release that came early held 80 million or so unique TCRs from HLA-typed donors.

As regards this clone: The target antigen is unknown.

Study-level points and caveats: A later analysis reportedly identified an Asian-associated ancestry cluster as carrying fewer N-insertions than the approximately 640-donor mean.

The study ran its PCR with 60 Vbeta and 13 Jbeta primers. Sequenced by immunoSEQ multiplex PCR; TCRdb stores in-frame clones only, minus some. The data hold about 76,000 clones, with 73% observed a single time. The V end lost 0 bases, the J end lost 9 bases, and 15 bases lay between the germline ends. Germline V lookup: CDR1 LGHNA, CDR2 YSLEER. The CDR3 runs to 15 residues. The sequencing sample was made of PBMCs. V and J are TRBV4-3 and TRBJ1-5; the D is unclear. This clonotype was obtained from a woman aged 40 to 49 in good health and CMV-seropositive. The CDR3, as DNA: TGCGCCAGCAGCCAAGATTCTCAGTCTCATTGGCCCCAGCATTTT. It translates to CASSQDSQSHWPQHF.